Listed here are 12 T cell receptor beta chains from one sample, sequenced in a study of cytomegalovirus exposure and HLA in healthy donors. Assay: immunoSEQ multiplex PCR; the TCRdb copy retains only in-frame clones and omits some. The table lists 150,000 to 200,000 clones, about 81% of them singletons. The sequenced sample was PBMCs. These receptors came from a woman in her twenties or thirties in good health and CMV-seronegative.

The chain links TRBV4-2 to TRBJ2-7, with TRBD2 matching 7 bases. The CDR3 is made up of 16 amino acids. Losses at the gene ends were 0 bases for V and 0 bases for J; bases not matched to a gene: 5. Germline CDR1 and CDR2: LGHNA and YNFKEQ. The DNA of the CDR3 is TGTGCCAGCAGCCAAGATTGGGAGGGGAGCTCCTACGAGCAGTACTTC. Protein: CASSQDWEGSSYEQYF.

The V call is TRBV2, the J call TRBJ1-1, with TRBD1 identical over 8 bases. The V and J ends lost 6 bases and 5 bases, in that order; junction bases with no gene match: 5. Germline V gene lookup returns CDR1 SNHLY and CDR2 FYNNEI. This CDR3 has 13 amino acids. The CDR3 sequence is CASRIQGGTEAFF. CDR3 bases: TGTGCCAGCAGAATACAGGGGGGGACTGAAGCTTTCTTT.

This rearrangement joins TRBV7-6 to TRBJ2-1; 8 bases fit TRBD2. Germline CDR1 reads SGHVS; CDR2 reads FNYEAQ. After removal of 1 base from V and 6 bases from J, the junction contained 5 bases not matched to a gene. CDR3 size: 15 residues. The CDR3 loop reads CASSLGGAGGNEQFF. The CDR3 nucleotides are TGTGCCAGCAGCTTAGGGGGGGCGGGAGGCAATGAGCAGTTCTTC.

About this clone itself: The junction departs from the called germline gene at one end, perhaps through a read error. V gene TRBV6-5 combines with J gene TRBJ2-7; 16 positions match TRBD2. In germline, CDR1 is MNHEY, CDR2 SVGAGI. This CDR3 has 13 amino acids. The CDR3 nucleotides read TGTGCCAGCAGCCCCGGGACTAGCGGGAGGGCTGACTTC. Its translation: CASSPGTSGRADF.

This clone was seen more than once but under ten times. The rearrangement uses TRBV14 and TRBJ1-5, with D unresolved. CDR1 and CDR2 from the germline V gene are SGHDN and FVKESK. Trimming removed 1 base at V and 5 bases at J, with 6 bases between. The CDR3 has 13 amino acids. CDR3 loop: CASSQARYQPQHF. The CDR3 nucleotides read TGTGCCAGCAGCCAAGCTAGGTATCAGCCCCAGCATTTT.

The sample holds a few counts of this clone. In the same sample, other DNA sequences code for this CDR3. The chain uses TRBV5-1 and TRBJ2-3; weak D call: TRBD1 (6 bases). The V gene lost 4 bases and the J gene lost 5 bases, with 11 bases spanning the gap. The CDR3 is 13 residues long. CDR1 and CDR2 (germline): SGHRS, YFSETQ. The CDR3 region is CASSPGTLDTQYF. CDR3 in DNA: TGCGCCAGCAGCCCAGGGACACTAGATACGCAGTATTTT.

V and J are TRBV7-6 and TRBJ1-5; 9 nucleotides align to TRBD1. Germline V gives CDR1 SGHVS, CDR2 FNYEAQ. The trim removed 5 bases at V and 7 bases at J, leaving 6 bases unmatched. There are 14 residues in the CDR3. The CDR3 protein is CASSGGQGGQPQHF. The DNA for the CDR3 is TGTGCCAGCAGCGGGGGACAGGGAGGGCAGCCCCAGCATTTT.

In this sample, this clone turned up once. The gene calls are TRBV7-6 and TRBJ2-6, with D perhaps matching TRBD1 (6 bases). Germline V gene lookup returns CDR1 SGHVS and CDR2 FNYEAQ. The CDR3 extends over 16 amino acids. The V and J ends lost 4 bases and 0 bases respectively, with 10 bases between them. CDR3 bases: TGTGCCAGCAGCTGGGACATGTTCTCTGGGGCCAACGTCCTGACTTTC. Its protein product is CASSWDMFSGANVLTF.

As to this clone: This sample also contains other DNA sequences that code for the same CDR3. This chain connects TRBV5-1 to TRBJ1-4; possibly TRBD1 for D (5 bases). This CDR3 is built from 15 residues. CDR1 and CDR2 (germline): SGHRS, YFSETQ. The V end was cut by 1 base, the J end by 0 bases, with 7 bases between. CDR3 in DNA: TGCGCCAGCAGCTTGACGGGGGCAACTAATGAAAAACTGTTTTTT. Translated: CASSLTGATNEKLFF.

The V and J genes are TRBV25-1 and TRBJ2-1; D not certain. The CDR3 has 15 residues. Trimming stripped 0 bases from V and 6 bases from J, with 12 bases between. Germline CDR1 MGHDK, CDR2 SYGVNS. The CDR3 here is CASSEYLGQSNEQFF. The CDR3 coding sequence is TGTGCCAGCAGTGAATATCTTGGGCAGTCCAATGAGCAGTTCTTC.

This chain connects TRBV9 to TRBJ1-3; possible D gene TRBD1, 6 bases. Deletions cut 7 bases from V and 3 bases from J, with 17 bases between. The CDR3 extends over 15 amino acids. Germline V CDR1 and CDR2: SGDLS, YYNGEE. The CDR3 DNA reads as TGTGCCAGCCGAAATGGGGGGGCTTATGGAAACACCATATATTTT. Amino acid sequence: CASRNGGAYGNTIYF. The full variable domain, its missing parts supplied by reference TRBV9 and TRBJ1-3, is DSGVTQTPKHLITATGQRVTLRCSPRSGDLSVYWYQQSLDQGLQFLIQYYNGEERAKGNILERFSAQQFPDLHSELNLSSLELGDSALYFCASRNGGAYGNTIYFGEGSWLTVV.

This clone was seen only a few times. The chain combines TRBV4-1 with TRBJ1-2; TRBD1 might be the D (5 bases). Germline V gene lookup returns CDR1 MGHRA and CDR2 YSYEKL. V was clipped by 0 bases and J by 4 bases, with 18 bases between them. The CDR3 sequence is 17 residues long. CDR3 DNA: TGCGCCAGCAGCCAAGATATTGCGGGGCGAGGAGCCTATGGCTACACCTTC. Its protein is CASSQDIAGRGAYGYTF.